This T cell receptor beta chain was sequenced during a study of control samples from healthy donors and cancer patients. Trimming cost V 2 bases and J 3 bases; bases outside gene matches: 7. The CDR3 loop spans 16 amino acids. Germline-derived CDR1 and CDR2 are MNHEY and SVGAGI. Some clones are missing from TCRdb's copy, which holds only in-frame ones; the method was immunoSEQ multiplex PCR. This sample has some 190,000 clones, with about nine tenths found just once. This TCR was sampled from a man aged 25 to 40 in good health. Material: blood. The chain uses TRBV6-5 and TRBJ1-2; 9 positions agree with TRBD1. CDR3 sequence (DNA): TGTGCCAGCAGTTACCACAGGGGGCGCACGTACTATGGCTACACCTTC. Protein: CASSYHRGRTYYGYTF.